Included here is one T cell receptor (beta chain) sequence, with context. The data derive from a study of blood T cell repertoires in COVID-19. Background on the study: COVID-19 samples collected from the United States, Italy and Spain covered acute and convalescent phases. T cells, B-cell-depleted T cells, or PBMCs provided the cDNA or gDNA that served as material.

Authors' processing steps: It was from reference gene primer amplification that nucleated cell counts were estimated. TCRdb's table, derived via immunoSEQ multiplex PCR, lists solely in-frame clones and lacks some. That table is the source of V, J and clone size, and D and trimming were worked out from the DNA. Counted here are over 10,000 clones, approximately 88% occurring once; the ten biggest clones make up around 30%. This CDR3 contains 12 residues. Germline V lookup: CDR1 ENHRY, CDR2 SYGVKD. Trimming removed 6 bases from V and 6 bases from J; junction bases left unmatched: 0. Sequenced sample: peripheral blood. The origin of this receptor is a human donor in a cohort sampled during active COVID-19. The rearrangement joins TRBV10-3 to TRBJ2-3; 10 nucleotides align to TRBD1. The CDR3 nucleotides read TGTGCCATCAGGGACAGGGGGGATACGCAGTATTTT. It is translated as CAIRDRGDTQYF.